This TCR beta chain was identified in a study of PD-L1 blockade in urothelial cancer. In the study overall: Prior chemotherapy ranged from 0 to 3 regimens per patient. Blood was evaluated 3 weeks (second dose) and 6 weeks after therapy began. A median about 140,000 T cells were found in blood samples. Study-wide findings and caveats: When measured at 3 weeks, tumor-associated blood clones expanded more in durable-benefit patients.

This sample's time point: peripheral blood 6 weeks after treatment start. Some clones are missing from TCRdb's copy, which holds only in-frame ones; the method was immunoSEQ multiplex PCR. Here the sample spans about 30,000 clones, nearly 90% being singletons. CDR3 length equals 18 residues. The V gene's germline CDR1 is KGHSH and CDR2 LQKENI. V shed 2 bases and J 4 bases; nucleotides not matched to a gene: 11. This clone was recorded only once. What it recognizes is unknown. This clonotype was sampled from an elderly man with urothelial cancer. The chain recombines TRBV18 with TRBJ1-6, with 7 bases aligning to TRBD1. The material sequenced was PBMCs, taken around atezolizumab (anti-PD-L1) treatment. The DNA for the CDR3 is TGTGCCAGCTCACCAGAATTCGGGACAGATTTTTATAATTCACCCCTCCACTTT. Protein sequence: CASSPEFGTDFYNSPLHF. The full variable domain, in which reference TRBV18 and TRBJ1-6 provide the parts outside the CDR3, is NAGVMQNPRHLVRRRGQEARLRCSPMKGHSHVYWYRQLPEEGLKFMVYLQKENIIDESGMPKERFSAEFPKEGPSILRIQQVVRGDSAAYFCASSPEFGTDFYNSPLHFGNGTRLTVT.